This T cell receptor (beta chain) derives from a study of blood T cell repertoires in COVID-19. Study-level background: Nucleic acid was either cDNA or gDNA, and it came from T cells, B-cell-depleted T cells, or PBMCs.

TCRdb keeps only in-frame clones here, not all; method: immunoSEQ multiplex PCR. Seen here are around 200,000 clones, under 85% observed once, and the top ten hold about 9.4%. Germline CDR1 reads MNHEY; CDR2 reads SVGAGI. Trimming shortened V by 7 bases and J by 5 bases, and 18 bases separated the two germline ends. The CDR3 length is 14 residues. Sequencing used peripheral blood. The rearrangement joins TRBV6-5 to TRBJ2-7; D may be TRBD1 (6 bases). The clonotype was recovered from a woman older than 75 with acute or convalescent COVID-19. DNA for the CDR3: TGTGCCAGCACCCCTGGGGGCGCGGTTAACGAGCAGTACTTC. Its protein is CASTPGGAVNEQYF.